This T cell receptor beta chain emerged from a study of T cell responses to AZD1222 COVID-19 vaccine. Overall study: It was second doses at about 4 or about 12 weeks that were pooled. Regarding the study as a whole: Seropositive at baseline were only a handful of AZD1222 recipients. After the peak T cell response, and only then, were repertoires sampled.

A word on this clone: Its specificity is unknown.

Repertoires were generated with immunoSEQ multiplex PCR, while TCRdb's copy carries only in-frame clones and drops some. The data show some 98,000 clones, with approximately 90% seen just once and more than 10% held by the top ten. V shed 7 bases and J 4 bases; nucleotides not matched to a gene: 4. Looked up from germline, CDR1 is LNHDA and CDR2 is SQIVND (reference sequence). The CDR3 runs 13 residues. The chain couples TRBV19 to TRBJ1-2; the match to TRBD1 covers 9 bases. This clonotype was sampled from an adult in good health. This sample comprised peripheral blood, obtained on day 0 of AZD1222 vaccination. CDR3 residues: CASTVTGGYGYTF. CDR3 nucleotides: TGTGCCAGTACCGTGACAGGGGGCTATGGCTACACCTTC. Looking up the rest from reference TRBV19 and TRBJ1-2 gives the full variable domain: DGGITQSPKYLFRKEGQNVTLSCEQNLNHDAMYWYRQDPGQGLRLIYYSQIVNDFQKGDIAEGYSVSREKKESFPLTVTSAQKNPTAFYLCASTVTGGYGYTFGSGTRLTVV.